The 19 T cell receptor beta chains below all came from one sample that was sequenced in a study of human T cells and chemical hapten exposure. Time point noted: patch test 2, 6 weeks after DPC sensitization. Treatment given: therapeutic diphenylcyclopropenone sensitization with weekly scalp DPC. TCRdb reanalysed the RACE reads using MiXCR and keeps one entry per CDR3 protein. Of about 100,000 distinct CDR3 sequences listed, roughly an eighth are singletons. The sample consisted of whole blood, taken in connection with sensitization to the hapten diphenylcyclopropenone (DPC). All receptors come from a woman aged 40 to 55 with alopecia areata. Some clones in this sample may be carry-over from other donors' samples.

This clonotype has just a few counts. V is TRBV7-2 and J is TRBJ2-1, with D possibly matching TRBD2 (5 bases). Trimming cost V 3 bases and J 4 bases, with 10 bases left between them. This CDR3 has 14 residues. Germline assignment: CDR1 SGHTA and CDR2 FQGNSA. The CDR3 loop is CASSFGLAYNEQFF. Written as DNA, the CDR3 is TGTGCCAGCAGCTTTGGTCTAGCTTACAATGAGCAGTTCTTC.

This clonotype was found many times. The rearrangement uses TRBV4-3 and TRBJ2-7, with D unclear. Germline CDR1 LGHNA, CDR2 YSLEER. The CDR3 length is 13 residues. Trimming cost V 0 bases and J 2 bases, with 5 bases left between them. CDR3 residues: CASSQEPAYEQYF. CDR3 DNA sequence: TGCGCCAGCAGCCAAGAGCCGGCCTACGAGCAGTACTTC.

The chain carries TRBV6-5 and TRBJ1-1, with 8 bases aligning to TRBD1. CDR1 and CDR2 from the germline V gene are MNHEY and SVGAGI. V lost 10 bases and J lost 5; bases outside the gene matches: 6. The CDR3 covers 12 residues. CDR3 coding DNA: TGTGCCACTGCGGACAGGGTAACTGAAGCTTTCTTT. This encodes CATADRVTEAFF.

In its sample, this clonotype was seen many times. The CDR3 DNA reads as TGTGCCAGTAGTAACACAGATACGCAGTATTTT. Amino acids: CASSNTDTQYF. The rearrangement links TRBV19 to TRBJ2-3, with no clear D. CDR3 size: 11 residues. The ends were cut back, 4 bases at V and 2 bases at J, with 1 base in the middle. In germline, CDR1 is LNHDA, CDR2 SQIVND (reference sequence).

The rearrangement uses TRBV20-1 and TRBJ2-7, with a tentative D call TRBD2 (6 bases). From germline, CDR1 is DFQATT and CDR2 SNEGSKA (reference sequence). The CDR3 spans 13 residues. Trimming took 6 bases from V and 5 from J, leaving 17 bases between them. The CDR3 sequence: CSALEGLRDEQYF. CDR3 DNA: TGCAGTGCCCTGGAGGGCCTCCGAGACGAGCAGTACTTC.

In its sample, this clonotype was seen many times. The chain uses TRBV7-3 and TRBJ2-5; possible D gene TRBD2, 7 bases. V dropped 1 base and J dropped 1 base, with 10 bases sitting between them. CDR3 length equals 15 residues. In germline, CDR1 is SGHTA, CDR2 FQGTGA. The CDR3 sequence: CASSLMAGAQETQYF. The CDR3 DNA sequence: TGTGCCAGCAGCTTAATGGCGGGGGCCCAAGAGACCCAGTACTTC.

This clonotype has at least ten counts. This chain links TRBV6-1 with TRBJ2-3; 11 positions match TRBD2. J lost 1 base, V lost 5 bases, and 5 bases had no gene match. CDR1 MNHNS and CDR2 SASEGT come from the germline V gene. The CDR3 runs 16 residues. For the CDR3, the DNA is TGTGCCAGCAGTACCCGACTAGCGGGGCGCACAGATACGCAGTATTTT. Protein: CASSTRLAGRTDTQYF.

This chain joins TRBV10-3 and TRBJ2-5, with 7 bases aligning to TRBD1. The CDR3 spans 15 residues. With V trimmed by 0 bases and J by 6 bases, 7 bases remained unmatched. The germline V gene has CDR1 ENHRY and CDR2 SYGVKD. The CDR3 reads CAISESTGQLKTQYF. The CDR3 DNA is TGTGCCATCAGTGAGTCGACGGGACAGTTAAAGACCCAGTACTTC.

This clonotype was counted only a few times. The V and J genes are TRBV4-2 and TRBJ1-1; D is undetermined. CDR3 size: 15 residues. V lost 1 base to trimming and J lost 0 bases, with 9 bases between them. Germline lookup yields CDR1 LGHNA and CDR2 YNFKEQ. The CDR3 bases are TGTGCCAGCAGCCAAGTTTCCGTCTTGAACACTGAAGCTTTCTTT. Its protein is CASSQVSVLNTEAFF.

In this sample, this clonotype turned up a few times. This CDR3 reads CASSPRGVGNNTGGYTF. The DNA of the CDR3 is TGTGCCAGCAGCCCGAGAGGGGTTGGAAATAATACGGGTGGCTACACCTTC. This rearrangement joins TRBV7-9 to TRBJ1-2, with D perhaps TRBD1 (5 bases). V was shortened by 5 bases and J by 7 bases, with 26 bases between the two germline ends. The germline V gene has CDR1 SEHNR and CDR2 FQNEAQ (reference sequence). CDR3 length equals 17 residues.

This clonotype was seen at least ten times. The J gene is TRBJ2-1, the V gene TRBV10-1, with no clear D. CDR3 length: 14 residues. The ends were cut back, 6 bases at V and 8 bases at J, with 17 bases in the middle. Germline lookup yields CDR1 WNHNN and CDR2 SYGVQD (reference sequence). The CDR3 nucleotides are TGCGCCAGCAGCGACATTGGGGTCTGGGATGAGCAGTTCTTC. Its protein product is CASSDIGVWDEQFF.

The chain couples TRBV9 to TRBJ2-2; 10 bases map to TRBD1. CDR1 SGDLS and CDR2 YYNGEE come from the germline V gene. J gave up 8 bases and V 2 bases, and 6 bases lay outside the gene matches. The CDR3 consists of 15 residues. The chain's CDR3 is CASSVWDRGSGELFF. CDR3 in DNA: TGTGCCAGCAGCGTCTGGGACAGGGGTTCTGGGGAGCTGTTTTTT. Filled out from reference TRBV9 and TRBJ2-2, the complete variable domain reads DSGVTQTPKHLITATGQRVTLRCSPRSGDLSVYWYQQSLDQGLQFLIQYYNGEERAKGNILERFSAQQFPDLHSELNLSSLELGDSALYFCASSVWDRGSGELFFGEGSRLTVL.

For the CDR3, the DNA is TGTGCCAGCAGTGACAGGGAAGGCACTGAAGCTTTCTTT. Protein: CASSDREGTEAFF. The rearrangement joins TRBV2 to TRBJ1-1, with TRBD1 as a possible D gene (5 bases). The CDR3 runs to 13 residues. V lost 3 bases to trimming and J lost 4 bases, with 9 bases between them. CDR1 SNHLY and CDR2 FYNNEI come from the germline V gene.

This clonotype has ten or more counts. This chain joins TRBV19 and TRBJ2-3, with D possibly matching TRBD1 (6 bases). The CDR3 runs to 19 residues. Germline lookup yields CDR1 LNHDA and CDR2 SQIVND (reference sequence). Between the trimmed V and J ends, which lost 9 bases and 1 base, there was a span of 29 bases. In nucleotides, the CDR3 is TGTGCCAGCAGCCTCCGCGAGGGGGTAACAACGACTCGCACAGATACGCAGTATTTT. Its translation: CASSLREGVTTTRTDTQYF.

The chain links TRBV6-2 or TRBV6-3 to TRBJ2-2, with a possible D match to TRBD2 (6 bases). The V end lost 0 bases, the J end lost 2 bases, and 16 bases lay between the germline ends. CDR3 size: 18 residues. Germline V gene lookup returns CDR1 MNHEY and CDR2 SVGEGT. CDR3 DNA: TGTGCCAGCAGTTACTCGAACGCCGGGACTCCAAACACCGGGGAGCTGTTTTTT. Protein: CASSYSNAGTPNTGELFF.

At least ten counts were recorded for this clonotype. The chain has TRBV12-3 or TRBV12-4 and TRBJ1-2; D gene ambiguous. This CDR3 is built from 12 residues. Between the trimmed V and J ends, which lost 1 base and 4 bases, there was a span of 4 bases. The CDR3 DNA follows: TGTGCCAGCAGTTTAGGCTCCTATGGCTACACCTTC. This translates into CASSLGSYGYTF.

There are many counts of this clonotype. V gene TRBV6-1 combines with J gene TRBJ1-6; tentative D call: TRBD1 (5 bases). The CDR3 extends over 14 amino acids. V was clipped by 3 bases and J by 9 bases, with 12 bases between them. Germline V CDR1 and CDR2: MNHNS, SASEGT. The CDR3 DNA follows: TGTGCCAGCAGTGAGGTATCCGGGGGTTCACCCCTCCACTTT. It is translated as CASSEVSGGSPLHF.

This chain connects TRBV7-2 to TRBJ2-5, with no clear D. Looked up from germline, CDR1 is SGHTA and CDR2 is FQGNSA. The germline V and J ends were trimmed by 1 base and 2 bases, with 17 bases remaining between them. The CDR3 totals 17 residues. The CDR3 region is CASSLGPPRGSQETQYF. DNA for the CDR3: TGTGCCAGCAGCTTAGGACCGCCTCGTGGTTCTCAAGAGACCCAGTACTTC.

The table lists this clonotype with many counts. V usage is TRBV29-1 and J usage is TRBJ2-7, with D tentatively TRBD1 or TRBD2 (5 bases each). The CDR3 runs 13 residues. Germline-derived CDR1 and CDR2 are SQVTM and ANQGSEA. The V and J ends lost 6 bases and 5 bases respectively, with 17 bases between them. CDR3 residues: CSVDRLGVNEQYF. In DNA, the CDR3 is TGCAGCGTCGACCGGCTGGGGGTGAACGAGCAGTACTTC.